The 2 T cell receptor beta chains reported below all come from one sample, sequenced in a study of cytomegalovirus exposure and HLA in healthy donors. This PCR relied on a set of 60 Vbeta primers and 13 Jbeta primers. Libraries were prepared by immunoSEQ multiplex PCR; TCRdb keeps only in-frame clonotypes and omits some of them. The data show fewer than 200,000 clones, about 90% seen once. Sequenced: PBMCs. The source is a girl in the first two years of life in good health and CMV-seronegative.

V gene TRBV7-9 combines with J gene TRBJ2-7, with D possibly TRBD1 on 5 matching bases. There are 15 residues in the CDR3. V lost 1 base and J lost 6, with 16 bases in between. Germline V lookup: CDR1 SEHNR, CDR2 FQNEAQ (reference sequence). This CDR3 reads CASSLVAIGAPEQYF. In nucleotides, the CDR3 is TGTGCCAGCAGCTTAGTGGCGATTGGGGCGCCCGAGCAGTACTTC.

This clone occurred once. The rearrangement links TRBV4-2 to TRBJ2-7, with a possible D match to TRBD2 (5 bases). V was pared by 0 bases and J by 2 bases, with 11 bases between. Germline values: CDR1 LGHNA, CDR2 YNFKEQ. The CDR3 contains 15 residues. CDR3 coding DNA: TGTGCCAGCAGCCAAGAGGAGGAGGCTGCCTACGAGCAGTACTTC. Protein: CASSQEEEAAYEQYF.